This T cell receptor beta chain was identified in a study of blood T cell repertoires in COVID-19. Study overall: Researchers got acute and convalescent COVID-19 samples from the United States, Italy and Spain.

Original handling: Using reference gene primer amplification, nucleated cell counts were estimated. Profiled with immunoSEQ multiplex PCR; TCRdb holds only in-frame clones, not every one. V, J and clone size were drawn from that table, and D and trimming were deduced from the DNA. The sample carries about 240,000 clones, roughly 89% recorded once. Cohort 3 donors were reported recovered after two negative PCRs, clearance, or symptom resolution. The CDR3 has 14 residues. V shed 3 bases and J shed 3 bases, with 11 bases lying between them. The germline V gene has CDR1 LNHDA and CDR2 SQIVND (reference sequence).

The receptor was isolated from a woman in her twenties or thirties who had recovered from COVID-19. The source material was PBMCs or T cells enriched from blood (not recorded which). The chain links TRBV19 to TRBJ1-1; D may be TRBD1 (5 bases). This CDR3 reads CASSIDSYYTEAFF. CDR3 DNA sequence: TGTGCCAGTAGTATTGACAGCTATTACACTGAAGCTTTCTTT.